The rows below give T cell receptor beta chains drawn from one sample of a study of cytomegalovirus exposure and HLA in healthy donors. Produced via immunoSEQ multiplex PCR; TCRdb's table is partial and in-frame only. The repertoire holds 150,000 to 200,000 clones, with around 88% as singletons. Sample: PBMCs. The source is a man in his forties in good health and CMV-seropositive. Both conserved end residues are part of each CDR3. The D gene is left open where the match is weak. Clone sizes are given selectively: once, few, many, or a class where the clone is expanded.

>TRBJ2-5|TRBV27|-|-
CASSSGAFQETQYF
TGTGCCAGCAGTTCGGGTGCTTTTCAAGAGACCCAGTACTTC
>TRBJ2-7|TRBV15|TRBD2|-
CATSSGLQSSYEQYF
TGTGCCACCAGCTCGGGACTACAAAGCTCCTACGAGCAGTACTTC
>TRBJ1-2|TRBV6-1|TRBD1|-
CASRKRTGIYGYTF
TGTGCCAGCAGGAAAAGGACAGGAATCTATGGCTACACCTTC
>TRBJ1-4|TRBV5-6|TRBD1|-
CASSLPGQSNEKLFF
TGTGCCAGCAGCTTACCGGGACAGTCTAATGAAAAACTGTTTTTT
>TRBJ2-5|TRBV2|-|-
CASKNGGETQYF
TGTGCCAGCAAGAACGGGGGAGAGACCCAGTACTTC
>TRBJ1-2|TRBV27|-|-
CASSLAVNYGYTF
TGTGCCAGCAGTCTCGCGGTGAACTATGGCTACACCTTC
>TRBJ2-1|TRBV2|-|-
CASSGLVKSSYNEQFF
TGTGCCAGCAGTGGGCTAGTCAAGAGCTCCTACAATGAGCAGTTCTTC
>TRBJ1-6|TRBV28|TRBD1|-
CASSWDRDNSPLHF
TGTGCCAGCAGTTGGGACAGAGATAATTCACCCCTCCACTTT
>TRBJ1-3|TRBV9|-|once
CASSVGTTGNTIYF
TGTGCCAGCAGCGTAGGGACAACTGGAAACACCATATATTTT
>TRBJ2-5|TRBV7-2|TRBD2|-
CASSLAMSGGRQETQYF
TGTGCCAGCAGCTTAGCGATGTCGGGAGGGCGCCAAGAGACCCAGTACTTC
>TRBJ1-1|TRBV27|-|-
CASSLSGGRAEAFF
TGTGCCAGCAGTTTATCAGGAGGGAGGGCTGAAGCTTTCTTT
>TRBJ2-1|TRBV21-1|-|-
CASSKEGTNPAPCEQFF
TGTGCCAGCAGCAAAGAGGGGACAAATCCGGCCCCTTGTGAGCAGTTCTTC
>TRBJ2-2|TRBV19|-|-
CASSLTGPNTGELFF
TGTGCCAGTAGTTTGACAGGCCCGAACACCGGGGAGCTGTTTTTT
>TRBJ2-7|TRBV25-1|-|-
CASDGETAYEQYF
TGTGCCAGCGACGGGGAGACGGCATACGAGCAGTACTTC
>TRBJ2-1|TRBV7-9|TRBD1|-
CASSGGTGRNEQFF
TGTGCCAGCAGCGGGGGGACAGGGAGGAATGAGCAGTTCTTC
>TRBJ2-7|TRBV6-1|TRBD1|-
CASSFAGQGGSEQYF
TGTGCCAGCAGTTTCGCGGGACAGGGGGGGTCCGAGCAGTACTTC